These T cell receptor beta chains were read from a single sample in a study of shared clonotypes between healthy human individuals. Clones were sequenced by immunoSEQ multiplex PCR, and TCRdb holds only the in-frame ones, with some missing. The table lists more than 2 million clones, 80% to 95% of them singletons. Sequenced input: naive CD8+ T cells from PBMCs. The receptors were sampled from a man between 18 and 35 years old in good health. Some clones in this sample may be carry-over from other donors' samples. The CDR3 runs from the conserved cysteine through the conserved F or W.

V: TRBV6-6; J: TRBJ1-1; CDR3: CASSYNRGHTTEAFF
V: TRBV6-5; J: TRBJ2-5; CDR3: CASSRLAGETQYF
V: TRBV19; J: TRBJ2-1; CDR3: CASSQTSGTYNEQFF
V: TRBV19; J: TRBJ2-2; CDR3: CASSIPGVTGELFF
V: TRBV7-9; J: TRBJ2-5; CDR3: CASGQGTLQETQYF
V: TRBV27; J: TRBJ2-2; CDR3: CASSARTANGELFF
V: TRBV10-3; J: TRBJ1-2; CDR3: CAISEDRVNYGYTF
V: TRBV9; J: TRBJ2-2; CDR3: CASSLALQGARFGELFF
V: TRBV28; J: TRBJ2-7; CDR3: CASKQTTGRRGRQYF
V: TRBV25-1; J: TRBJ1-1; CDR3: CASIPLRGSEAFF